One and the same sample provided the 25 T cell receptor beta chains below, sequenced in a study of cytomegalovirus exposure and HLA in healthy donors listed by TCRdb under 2017. Library preparation used the immunoSEQ multiplex PCR assay. For the multiplex PCR, a mixture combining 60 forward primers for TCR Vbeta segments and 13 reverse primers for TCR Jbeta segments was used. TCRdb mirrors the immuneACCESS table, restricted to in-frame sequences. Some clones are absent from its copies; in checked studies, under half trace to an unresolved V gene, and the reason for the others is unknown. Present in this sample are under 110,000 clones, under 85% of which were seen just once. The top ten constitute around 1.9% of the sample. Sequencing was performed on PBMCs. These receptors came from a middle-aged woman in good health and CMV-seronegative.

The chain couples TRBV19 to TRBJ2-5, with 11 nucleotides matching TRBD2. Germline CDR1 is LNHDA and CDR2 is SQIVND (reference sequence). The CDR3 loop spans 17 amino acids. The V and J ends lost 3 bases and 7 bases, in that order; junction bases with no gene match: 13. The CDR3 sequence is CASSISGLAAGTGTQYF. CDR3 in DNA: TGTGCCAGTAGTATCTCGGGACTAGCGGCAGGGACGGGGACCCAGTACTTC.

Only a few counts were recorded for this clone. The chain has TRBV7-3 and TRBJ2-3; 7 bases are a match to TRBD2. V lost 1 base and J lost 2; bases outside the gene matches: 3. The germline gives CDR1 SGHTA, CDR2 FQGTGA. This CDR3 comprises 15 residues. Here the CDR3 reads CASSLSGGVTDTQYF. The CDR3 DNA is TGTGCCAGCAGCTTAAGCGGGGGTGTCACAGATACGCAGTATTTT.

The chain employs TRBV29-1 and TRBJ2-3, with TRBD2 as a possible D gene (7 bases). The germline gives CDR1 SQVTM, CDR2 ANQGSEA. There are 13 residues in the CDR3. Trimming removed 7 bases at V and 4 bases at J, with 15 bases between. The DNA for the CDR3 is TGCAGCGCTAACGGAGGGGGGGCAGATACGCAGTATTTT. As protein: CSANGGGADTQYF.

This chain connects TRBV5-1 to TRBJ2-5, with TRBD2 identical over 7 bases. Germline values: CDR1 SGHRS, CDR2 YFSETQ. CDR3 size: 16 residues. V shed 0 bases, J shed 9 bases, and the junction held 14 bases outside the gene matches. The CDR3, as DNA: TGCGCCAGCAGCTTGGCCGGGAGCGGGAATGGGGAGGCCCAGTACTTC. It yields the protein CASSLAGSGNGEAQYF.

V and J are TRBV6-5 and TRBJ2-3; no clear D. CDR1 MNHEY and CDR2 SVGAGI come from the germline V gene. The V end lost 5 bases, the J end lost 2 bases, and 2 bases lay between the germline ends. CDR3 length equals 11 residues. The CDR3 reads CASSLTDTQYF. CDR3 nucleotide sequence: TGTGCCAGCAGTCTCACAGATACGCAGTATTTT.

This chain uses TRBV19 with TRBJ2-7; tentative D call: TRBD1 (6 bases). Trimming removed 6 bases at V and 3 bases at J, with 15 bases between. This CDR3 contains 14 residues. The germline CDR1 and CDR2 sequences are LNHDA and SQIVND (reference sequence). The CDR3 nucleotides are TGTGCCAGTAGCCCTCAGGGGACGGTCTACGAGCAGTACTTC. Translating it yields CASSPQGTVYEQYF.

The count of this clone is one. V gene TRBV7-2 combines with J gene TRBJ2-1; the D gene is possibly TRBD2 (5 bases). V shed 5 bases and J shed 2 bases, with 10 bases lying between them. The CDR3 length is 14 residues. Germline values: CDR1 SGHTA, CDR2 FQGNSA. CDR3 sequence (DNA): TGTGCCAGCAGCCCCGGAGCGGCCTACAATGAGCAGTTCTTC. Translation gives CASSPGAAYNEQFF.

Details on this clone: Mismatch with germline at one junction end may stem from a read error. The chain is built from TRBV7-9 and TRBJ1-4; possible D gene TRBD1, 6 bases. Per the germline V gene, CDR1 is SEHNR and CDR2 is FQNEAQ (reference sequence). The CDR3 is 15 residues long. The CDR3 coding sequence is TGTTCCAGCAGCTCAAAACAGGGAATCAATGAAAAACTGTTTTTT. Translation: CSSSSKQGINEKLFF.

The chain is built from TRBV6-4 and TRBJ1-6; maybe TRBD1 (5 bases). V lost 2 bases, J lost 6 bases, and 14 bases lay in between. CDR1 and CDR2 (germline): MRHNA, SNTAGT. The CDR3 is 16 residues long. CDR3 protein: CASSDGGNKGNSPLHF. The CDR3 bases are TGTGCCAGCAGTGACGGGGGGAACAAGGGTAATTCACCCCTCCACTTT.

CDR3 in DNA: TGCGCCAGCAGCTTGGGACAGTCGGCCACCGGGGAGCTGTTTTTT. Translated: CASSLGQSATGELFF. The chain combines TRBV4-1 with TRBJ2-2; 7 nucleotides line up with TRBD1. The CDR3 is 15 amino acids. Germline-derived CDR1 and CDR2 are MGHRA and YSYEKL. V shed 5 bases and J 4 bases; nucleotides not matched to a gene: 7.

CDR3 loop: CASSPGFGANVLTF. Written as DNA, the CDR3 is TGTGCCAGCAGCCCAGGGTTTGGGGCCAACGTCCTGACTTTC. V and J are TRBV28 and TRBJ2-6; a weak D match, TRBD1 (5 bases). This CDR3 is built from 14 residues. Germline V gives CDR1 MDHEN, CDR2 SYDVKM. Trimming took off 6 bases at V and 3 bases at J, with 9 bases between the two ends.

This rearrangement joins TRBV5-1 to TRBJ1-1; the D gene is possibly TRBD1 (5 bases). The germline V and J ends were trimmed by 1 base and 5 bases, with 12 bases remaining between them. This CDR3 spans 14 amino acids. Per germline, CDR1 SGHRS and CDR2 YFSETQ. CDR3 amino acids: CASSLYGGGTEAFF. The CDR3 bases are TGCGCCAGCAGCTTGTATGGGGGGGGAACTGAAGCTTTCTTT.

For this clone: The sample contains more than one DNA sequence encoding this CDR3. This chain joins TRBV18 and TRBJ1-1; 10 bases line up with TRBD1. The CDR3 has 14 amino acids. The V segment lost 4 bases and the J segment 4 bases; nucleotides outside the gene matches: 3. The germline V gene encodes CDR1 KGHSH and CDR2 LQKENI. The CDR3 DNA sequence: TGTGCCAGCTCACGACAGGGGGCGGGCACTGAAGCTTTCTTT. Translating it yields CASSRQGAGTEAFF. Full variable domain (remainder filled in from reference TRBV18 and TRBJ1-1): NAGVMQNPRHLVRRRGQEARLRCSPMKGHSHVYWYRQLPEEGLKFMVYLQKENIIDESGMPKERFSAEFPKEGPSILRIQQVVRGDSAAYFCASSRQGAGTEAFFGQGTRLTVV.

Note on this clone: Within the sample, other DNA sequences also encode this same CDR3. The CDR3, as DNA: TGTGCCAGCAGCTTGTCCTTCTACGAGCAGTACTTC. Amino acid sequence: CASSLSFYEQYF. The chain has TRBV7-2 and TRBJ2-7; D not certain. The germline gives CDR1 SGHTA, CDR2 FQGNSA. The CDR3 has 12 amino acids. V was trimmed by 3 bases and J by 3 bases, leaving 6 bases between them.

This chain links TRBV6-5 with TRBJ1-3; no definite D call. CDR1 is MNHEY, CDR2 SVGAGI, per germline. The CDR3 length is 15 residues. Deletions cut 0 bases from V and 0 bases from J, with 6 bases between. The CDR3 DNA is TGTGCCAGCAGTTACTCGGCGGACTCTGGAAACACCATATATTTT. Protein: CASSYSADSGNTIYF.

The chain links TRBV4-3 to TRBJ2-3; 8 bases line up with TRBD2. Germline V lookup: CDR1 LGHNA, CDR2 YSLEER. The CDR3 consists of 14 residues. Trimming removed 0 bases from V and 8 bases from J; junction bases left unmatched: 4. The CDR3 protein is CASSQDLLAGTQYF. Here the CDR3 DNA reads TGCGCCAGCAGCCAAGATCTGCTAGCGGGTACGCAGTATTTT.

The rearrangement joins TRBV15 to TRBJ2-7, with a tentative D call TRBD2 (5 bases). Trimming left V 4 bases short and J 6 bases short, with 19 bases between. Germline V CDR1 and CDR2: LNHNV, YYDKDF (reference sequence). The CDR3 length is 15 residues. CDR3 sequence reads: CATSTRTSSDLEQYF. DNA for the CDR3: TGTGCCACCAGCACCCGGACTTCATCGGACCTCGAGCAGTACTTC.

The chain couples TRBV30 to TRBJ2-5, with TRBD1 matching 8 bases. This CDR3 region has 14 residues. Germline CDR1 reads GTSNPN; CDR2 reads SVGIG (reference sequence). V lost 1 base to trimming and J lost 5 bases; unmatched junction nucleotides: 6. The CDR3 DNA is TGTGCCTGGAGTGATGACAGGGGCTGGGAGACCCAGTACTTC. Translating it yields CAWSDDRGWETQYF.

This clone has only one observation. V is TRBV9 and J is TRBJ1-5; TRBD1 might be the D (5 bases). The V gene lost 7 bases and the J gene lost 2 bases, with 16 bases spanning the gap. Germline CDR1 reads SGDLS; CDR2 reads YYNGEE. This CDR3 comprises 15 residues. CDR3 bases: TGTGCCAGCGGGCGGGGAGGGGTTGGCAATCAGCCCCAGCATTTT. It translates to CASGRGGVGNQPQHF.

V usage is TRBV19 and J usage is TRBJ1-2, with D unclear. V lost 3 bases and J lost 0, with 8 bases in between. The V gene's germline CDR1 is LNHDA and CDR2 SQIVND (reference sequence). CDR3 length: 14 amino acids. CDR3 in amino acids: CASSMRESNYGYTF. DNA of the CDR3: TGTGCCAGTAGTATGAGGGAATCTAACTATGGCTACACCTTC.

CDR3 DNA: TGTGCCAGCAGCGTAGGAAGGGGGGATAGGGGACTAGCGGGAGTCAATGAGCAGTTCTTC. Protein: CASSVGRGDRGLAGVNEQFF. This chain joins TRBV9 and TRBJ2-1; 14 nucleotides align to TRBD2. Trimming at V came to 0 bases and at J to 6 bases, leaving 14 bases not matched to a gene. From germline, CDR1 is SGDLS and CDR2 YYNGEE. The CDR3 spans 20 residues.

This clone was seen more than once but under ten times. This chain uses TRBV15 with TRBJ2-1; 13 nucleotides agree with TRBD2. CDR3 length: 18 residues. CDR1 LNHNV and CDR2 YYDKDF come from the germline V gene (reference sequence). Trimming cost V 1 base and J 7 bases; bases outside gene matches: 10. CDR3 in DNA: TGTGCCACCAGCAGAGTGGAGGTGGGACTAGCGGGATTGAATGAGCAGTTCTTC. Its protein is CATSRVEVGLAGLNEQFF.

The chain carries TRBV5-4 and TRBJ2-1, with 11 positions matching TRBD2. Trimming removed 5 bases from V and 3 bases from J; junction bases left unmatched: 4. The CDR3 consists of 15 residues. The germline CDR1 and CDR2 sequences are SGHNT and YYREEE (reference sequence). CDR3 amino acids: CASSSLAGGYNEQFF. The CDR3 region has the DNA TGTGCCAGCAGTTCTCTAGCGGGGGGCTACAATGAGCAGTTCTTC.

The rearrangement joins TRBV7-9 to TRBJ1-4; no reliable D call. V was shortened by 1 base and J by 0 bases, with 9 bases between the two germline ends. This CDR3 has 16 residues. Germline V gene data show CDR1 as SEHNR and CDR2 as FQNEAQ (reference sequence). CDR3 in amino acids: CASSLVLRATNEKLFF. CDR3 in DNA: TGTGCCAGCAGCTTAGTATTAAGAGCAACTAATGAAAAACTGTTTTTT.

The chain has TRBV19 and TRBJ2-5, with D possibly TRBD2 on 6 matching bases. Germline values: CDR1 LNHDA, CDR2 SQIVND (reference sequence). The CDR3 is made up of 15 amino acids. The ends were cut back, 3 bases at V and 1 base at J, with 12 bases in the middle. The DNA of the CDR3 is TGTGCCAGTAGTATCGGGCGGGGCAGCCAAGAGACCCAGTACTTC. This encodes CASSIGRGSQETQYF.